This entry lists 3 T cell receptor beta chains sequenced from one sample in a study of shared clonotypes between healthy human individuals. Measured with immunoSEQ multiplex PCR; TCRdb has only the in-frame clones, and not every one. This sample has some 2,000,000 clones, with around 95% found just once. Input material: naive CD4+ T cells sorted from blood. Subset of the sample: CD45RA+ positively selected. These receptor sequences come from a young man in good health.

This clone was observed once. This chain uses TRBV7-2 with TRBJ2-7; D is uncertain. This CDR3 has 13 amino acids. Deletions cut 3 bases from V and 1 base from J, with 7 bases between. Germline assignment: CDR1 SGHTA and CDR2 FQGNSA. This chain's CDR3 is CASSFVSSYEQYF. The CDR3 coding sequence is TGTGCCAGCAGCTTCGTGTCTTCCTACGAGCAGTACTTC.

The V gene is TRBV5-5, the J gene TRBJ1-3, with 7 positions matching TRBD1. The J segment lost 2 bases and the V segment lost 1 base, leaving 6 bases of the junction unmatched. The CDR3 is made up of 16 amino acids. CDR1 is SGHKS, CDR2 YYEKEE, per germline (reference sequence). Written as DNA, the CDR3 is TGTGCCAGCAGCTTGCAGGGGGGCTTAGCTGGAAACACCATATATTTT. The encoded protein is CASSLQGGLAGNTIYF.

The genes are TRBV14 and TRBJ2-5, with TRBD1 as a possible D gene (5 bases). V was cut by 3 bases and J by 2 bases, with 13 bases left in between. CDR3 size: 15 residues. Germline CDR1 reads SGHDN; CDR2 reads FVKESK. CDR3 residues: CASSHFRQPQETQYF. In DNA, the CDR3 is TGTGCCAGCAGCCACTTTAGACAGCCACAAGAGACCCAGTACTTC.